This TCR beta chain was observed in a study of blood T cells in healthy people across ages. Study conclusions and caveats: Across the age range, TCR beta diversity per million T cells fell in a roughly linear way. Samples with more naive T cells showed higher observed beta diversity.

The CDR3 is 15 amino acids. Germline V lookup: CDR1 LNHNV, CDR2 YYDKDF (reference sequence). The ends lost 1 base at V and 6 bases at J; junction bases unmatched: 4. This clonotype showed up just a few times. The antigen is unknown. Combining a sample-barcoded 5' primer with a J-beta primer mix, a second PCR ran for roughly 6 to 12 cycles. TCRdb used MiXCR to reprocess the 5' RACE reads, holding one entry per CDR3 protein. The repertoire holds roughly 1,500,000 distinct CDR3 sequences, 40% to 50% seen once, with 7.9% in the top ten. Sequencing input: blood. The receptor comes from a young woman in good health. V usage is TRBV15 and J usage is TRBJ2-1, with 9 bases matching TRBD2. CDR3 DNA: TGTGCCACCAGCAGAGCTAGCGGGAAAGGCAATGAGCAGTTCTTC. Amino acid sequence: CATSRASGKGNEQFF.